The rows below give T cell receptor beta chains drawn from one sample of a study of blood T cell repertoires in COVID-19. Assay: immunoSEQ multiplex PCR; the TCRdb copy retains only in-frame clones and omits some. The repertoire includes about 190,000 clones, 78% of them detected once, and 2.5% to 3.5% sits in the top ten. Sequencing used peripheral blood. The receptors derive from a woman at least 80 years old with active or convalescent COVID-19. The CDR3 runs from the conserved cysteine through the conserved F or W. Each record gives: J gene, V gene, clone size, D gene, CDR3 protein, CDR3 DNA. The D gene is left open where the match is weak. Size is stated for part of the rows, as once, few or many counts, or as a class when the clone is expanded.

TRBJ1-6	TRBV10-2	NA	TRBD1	CASSESYVGQGGSPLHF	TGCGCCAGCAGTGAGTCCTATGTGGGACAGGGTGGTTCACCCCTCCACTTT
TRBJ1-5	TRBV6-6	NA	NA	CASSRWGGGPNQPQHF	TGTGCCAGCAGCCGCTGGGGCGGAGGGCCCAATCAGCCCCAGCATTTT
TRBJ2-3	TRBV6-1	few	NA	CASSEGRAGDTDTQYF	TGTGCCAGCAGTGAAGGGCGGGCTGGGGACACAGATACGCAGTATTTT
TRBJ2-3	TRBV27	NA	NA	CASSEGLRTDTQYF	TGTGCCAGCAGCGAGGGACTTAGGACAGATACGCAGTATTTT
TRBJ2-1	TRBV28	NA	NA	CASTAPSSYNEQFF	TGTGCCAGCACCGCACCGAGCTCCTACAATGAGCAGTTCTTC
TRBJ1-1	TRBV4-2	few	NA	CASSPGGGEAFF	TGTGCCAGCAGCCCCGGCGGCGGTGAAGCTTTCTTT
TRBJ1-3	TRBV28	NA	NA	CASSLVRGSSGNTIYF	TGTGCCAGCAGTTTAGTTCGGGGGTCCTCTGGAAACACCATATATTTT
TRBJ1-4	TRBV29-1	NA	NA	CSVANTEAVFF	TGCAGCGTTGCCAATACGGAAGCGGTGTTTTTT
TRBJ1-2	TRBV3-1/TRBV3-2	few	NA	CASSQLRGGNGYTF	TGTGCCAGCAGCCAGCTCAGGGGTGGCAATGGCTACACCTTC
TRBJ1-5	TRBV6-2/TRBV6-3	NA	NA	CASSYPSQTGINQPQHF	TGTGCCAGCAGTTACCCCTCTCAGACGGGGATTAATCAGCCCCAGCATTTT
TRBJ1-1	TRBV5-1	once	TRBD1	CASSSGQGKMNTEAFF	TGCGCCAGCAGCTCCGGACAGGGTAAGATGAACACTGAAGCTTTCTTT
TRBJ1-2	TRBV28	once	TRBD1	CASRLGGGQGNYGYTF	TGTGCCAGCAGGCTGGGAGGGGGACAGGGGAACTATGGCTACACCTTC
TRBJ1-4	TRBV9	once	NA	CASSVGAVDEKLFF	TGTGCCAGCAGCGTAGGGGCAGTAGATGAAAAACTGTTTTTT
TRBJ1-2	TRBV21-1	few	NA	CASSTRQSNYGYTF	TGTGCCAGCAGCACTCGACAGAGTAACTATGGCTACACCTTC
TRBJ2-1	TRBV20-1	NA	NA	CSARLYNEQFF	TGCAGTGCTAGACTCTACAATGAGCAGTTCTTC
TRBJ1-2	TRBV21-1	once	NA	CASSSAHVSCCGYTF	TGTGCCAGCAGCAGCGCCCACGTTTCCTGCTGTGGCTACACCTTC
TRBJ2-1	TRBV5-6	NA	TRBD2	CASSLGGGSSYNEQFF	TGTGCCAGCAGCTTGGGCGGGGGGAGCTCCTACAATGAGCAGTTCTTC
TRBJ2-7	TRBV6-5	NA	TRBD2	CASQISGGYEQYF	TGTGCCAGCCAGATTAGCGGGGGCTACGAGCAGTACTTC
TRBJ1-6	TRBV6-5	NA	NA	CASRVNLGGGSPLHF	TGTGCCAGCAGAGTTAATCTCGGGGGGGGTTCACCCCTCCACTTT
TRBJ1-6	TRBV3-1/TRBV3-2	NA	NA	CASSQIPTSNSPLHF	TGTGCCAGCAGCCAAATCCCCACTTCTAATTCACCCCTCCACTTT
TRBJ1-6	TRBV6-5	NA	NA	CASSISRVLNSPLHF	TGTGCCAGCAGTATTAGCAGGGTATTGAATTCACCCCTCCACTTT
TRBJ2-3	TRBV6-5	NA	TRBD2	CASNLGTSIADTQYF	TGTGCCAGCAACCTCGGGACTAGCATCGCAGATACGCAGTATTTT
TRBJ2-2	TRBV10-1	NA	TRBD1	CASSLHGTGYPGELFF	TGCGCCAGCAGTCTTCACGGGACAGGGTACCCCGGGGAGCTGTTTTTT
TRBJ2-2	TRBV18	NA	TRBD1	CASSPRPVTGSTGELFF	TGTGCCAGCTCACCACGCCCCGTGACAGGGTCCACCGGGGAGCTGTTTTTT
TRBJ1-1	TRBV2	NA	NA	CASSSDRNAEAFF	TGTGCCAGCAGCAGCGACCGCAACGCTGAAGCTTTCTTT
TRBJ1-4	TRBV15	once	TRBD1	CATSPRRDREGKLFF	TGTGCCACCAGCCCCCGGAGGGACAGGGAGGGAAAACTGTTTTTT
TRBJ1-1	TRBV7-8	NA	NA	CASSSLGGGYAEAFF	TGTGCCAGCAGCTCCTTAGGGGGGGGGTATGCTGAAGCTTTCTTT
TRBJ1-1	TRBV28	few	NA	CASSLPLQQGGNEAFF	TGTGCCAGCAGTTTACCACTACAACAGGGTGGCAATGAAGCTTTCTTT
TRBJ1-6	TRBV5-6	NA	NA	CASSLLENNSPLHF	TGTGCCAGCAGCTTACTGGAGAATAATTCACCCCTCCACTTT
TRBJ2-1	TRBV20-1	few	TRBD1	CSAIGDRGGFF	TGCAGTGCTATAGGGGACAGGGGAGGATTCTTC
TRBJ1-2	TRBV6-5	NA	NA	CASSYGLPHRDRYTF	TGTGCCAGCAGTTACGGACTCCCCCACAGGGATCGCTACACCTTC
TRBJ2-7	TRBV5-1	NA	TRBD1	CASSDLQGSREQYF	TGCGCCAGCAGCGACTTACAGGGGTCGCGCGAGCAGTACTTC
TRBJ1-1	TRBV4-1	few	NA	CASSHLLRGARKTEAFF	TGCGCCAGCAGCCACCTTTTACGGGGGGCGCGGAAAACTGAAGCTTTCTTT
TRBJ1-5	TRBV7-9	NA	NA	CASSPGDNQPQHF	TGTGCCAGCAGCCCAGGGGACAATCAGCCCCAGCATTTT
TRBJ1-2	TRBV4-1	NA	TRBD1	CASSTRTGDFYGYTF	TGCGCCAGCAGCACACGGACAGGGGACTTCTATGGCTACACCTTC
TRBJ1-2	TRBV28	few	NA	CASSFPRSTDGDYGYTF	TGTGCCAGCAGTTTCCCAAGATCCACTGACGGAGACTATGGCTACACCTTC
TRBJ1-5	TRBV6-2/TRBV6-3	once	TRBD1	CASSSSQGLGSNQPQHF	TGTGCCAGCAGTTCCTCACAGGGGTTAGGGAGCAATCAGCCCCAGCATTTT
TRBJ2-5	TRBV5-4	once	TRBD1	CASSTSPGQQETQYF	TGTGCCAGCAGTACCTCACCGGGACAGCAAGAGACCCAGTACTTC
TRBJ1-1	TRBV6-5	NA	NA	CASSTRNTEAFF	TGTGCCAGCAGTACCAGAAACACTGAAGCTTTCTTT
TRBJ1-1	TRBV2	NA	NA	CASMLEENTEAFF	TGTGCCAGCATGCTGGAGGAGAACACTGAAGCTTTCTTT
TRBJ1-5	TRBV7-2	NA	TRBD1	CASSLLGRTGNQPQHF	TGTGCCAGCAGCTTACTCGGGAGGACAGGGAATCAGCCCCAGCATTTT
TRBJ2-2	TRBV5-6	NA	NA	CASRGMGRLTGELFF	TGTGCCAGCAGGGGGATGGGGCGATTAACCGGGGAGCTGTTTTTT